This T cell receptor (beta chain) was sequenced in a study of identical twins. Study-level findings and limits: Fewer insertions were carried by abundant cord blood beta clonotypes, but none was seen in memory repertoires.

From the 5' RACE reads, TCRdb called clonotypes with MiXCR, one entry per CDR3 protein. The table records approximately 240,000 distinct CDR3 sequences, around 15% of them present only once. V lost 6 bases to trimming and J lost 4 bases, with 14 bases between them. Germline V lookup: CDR1 DFQATT, CDR2 SNEGSKA (reference sequence). This CDR3 is 13 amino acids long. Only healthy Caucasians were included as donors. The sample holds a few counts of this clonotype. Its cognate antigen is unknown. The sample was memory (CD45RO+) T cells sorted from blood. This chain links TRBV20-1 with TRBJ2-3; D may be TRBD2 (6 bases). This sequence was found in a woman younger than 35 in good health. CDR3 coding DNA: TGCAGTGCCCAGGCCGTAGCGGCAGATACGCAGTATTTT. Translating gives CSAQAVAADTQYF.